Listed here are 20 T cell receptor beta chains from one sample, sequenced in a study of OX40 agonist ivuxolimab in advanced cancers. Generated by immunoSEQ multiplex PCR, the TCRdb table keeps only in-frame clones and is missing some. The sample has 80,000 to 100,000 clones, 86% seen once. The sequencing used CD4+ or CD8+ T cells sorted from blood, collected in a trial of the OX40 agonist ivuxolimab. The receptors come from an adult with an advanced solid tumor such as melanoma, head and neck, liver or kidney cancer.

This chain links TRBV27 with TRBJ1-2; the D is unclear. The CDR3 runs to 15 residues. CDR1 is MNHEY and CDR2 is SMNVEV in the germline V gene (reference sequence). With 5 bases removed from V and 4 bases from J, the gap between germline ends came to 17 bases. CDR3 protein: CASSPSHRRGYGYTF. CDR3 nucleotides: TGTGCCAGCAGTCCATCCCATCGGCGAGGCTATGGCTACACCTTC.

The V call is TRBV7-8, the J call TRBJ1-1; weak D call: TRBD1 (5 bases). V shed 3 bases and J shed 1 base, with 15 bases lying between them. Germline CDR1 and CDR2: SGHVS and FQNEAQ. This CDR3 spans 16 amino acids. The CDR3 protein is CASSLIQGVQNTEAFF. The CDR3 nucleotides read TGTGCCAGCAGCTTGATTCAGGGTGTACAGAACACTGAAGCTTTCTTT.

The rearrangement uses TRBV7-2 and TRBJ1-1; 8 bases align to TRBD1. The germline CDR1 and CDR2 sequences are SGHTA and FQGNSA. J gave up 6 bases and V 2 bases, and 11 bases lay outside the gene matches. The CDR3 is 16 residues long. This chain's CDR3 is CASSLPRGRGRAEAFF. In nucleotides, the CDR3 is TGTGCCAGCAGCTTACCCCGAGGCAGGGGGCGGGCTGAAGCTTTCTTT. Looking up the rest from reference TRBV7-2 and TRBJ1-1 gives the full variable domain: GAGVSQSPSNKVTEKGKDVELRCDPISGHTALYWYRQSLGQGLEFLIYFQGNSAPDKSGLPSDRFSAERTGGSVSTLTIQRTQQEDSAVYLCASSLPRGRGRAEAFFGQGTRLTVV.

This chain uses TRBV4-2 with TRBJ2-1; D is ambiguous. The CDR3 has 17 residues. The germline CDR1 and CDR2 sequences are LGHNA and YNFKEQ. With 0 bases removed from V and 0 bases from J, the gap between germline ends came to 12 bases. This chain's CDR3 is CASSQDQTRSSYNEQFF. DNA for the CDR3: TGTGCCAGCAGCCAAGACCAGACACGGAGCTCCTACAATGAGCAGTTCTTC.

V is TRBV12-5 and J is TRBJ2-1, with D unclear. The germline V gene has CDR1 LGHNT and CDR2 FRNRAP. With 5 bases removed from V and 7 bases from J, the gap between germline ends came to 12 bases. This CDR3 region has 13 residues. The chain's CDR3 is CASGLEIANEQFF. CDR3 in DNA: TGTGCTAGTGGTCTAGAGATTGCGAATGAGCAGTTCTTC.

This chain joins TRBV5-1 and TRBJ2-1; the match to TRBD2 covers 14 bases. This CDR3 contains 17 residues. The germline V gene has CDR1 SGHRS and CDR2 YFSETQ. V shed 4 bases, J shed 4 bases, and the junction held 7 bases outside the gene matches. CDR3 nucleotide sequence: TGCGCCAGCAGCCCGGAGGGGACTAGCGGGGGTTACAATGAGCAGTTCTTC. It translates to CASSPEGTSGGYNEQFF.

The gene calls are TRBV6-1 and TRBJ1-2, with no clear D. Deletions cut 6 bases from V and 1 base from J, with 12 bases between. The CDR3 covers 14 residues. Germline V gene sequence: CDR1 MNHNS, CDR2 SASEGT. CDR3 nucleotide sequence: TGTGCCAGCAGGCAGTCGTCACTTAACTATGGCTACACCTTC. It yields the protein CASRQSSLNYGYTF.

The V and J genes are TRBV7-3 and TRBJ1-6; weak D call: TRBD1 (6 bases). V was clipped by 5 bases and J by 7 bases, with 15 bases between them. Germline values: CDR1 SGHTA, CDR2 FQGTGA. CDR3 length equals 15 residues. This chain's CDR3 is CASSLAGRGNSPLHF. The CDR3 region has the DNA TGTGCCAGCAGCCTCGCGGGGAGGGGGAATTCACCCCTCCACTTT.

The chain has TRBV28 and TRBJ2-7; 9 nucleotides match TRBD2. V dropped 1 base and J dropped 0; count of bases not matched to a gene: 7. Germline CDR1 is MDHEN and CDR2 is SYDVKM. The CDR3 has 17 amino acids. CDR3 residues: CASSLLLAGPSSYEQYF. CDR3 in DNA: TGTGCCAGCAGTTTATTACTAGCGGGCCCTAGCTCCTACGAGCAGTACTTC.

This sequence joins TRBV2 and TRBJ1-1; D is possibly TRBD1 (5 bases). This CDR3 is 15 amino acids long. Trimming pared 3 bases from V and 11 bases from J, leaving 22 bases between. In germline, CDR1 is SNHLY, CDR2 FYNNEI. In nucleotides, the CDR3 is TGTGCCAGCAGTGACAGGGTATGGGTCGGAAACCGGGCTTTCTTT. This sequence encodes CASSDRVWVGNRAFF.

CDR3 in amino acids: CASAGTGGNSPLHF. The CDR3 coding sequence is TGTGCCAGTGCCGGGACAGGGGGTAATTCACCCCTCCACTTT. The chain has TRBV19 and TRBJ1-6; 11 nucleotides match TRBD1. Germline CDR1 is LNHDA and CDR2 is SQIVND (reference sequence). With 8 bases clipped from V and 6 bases from J, the junction kept 3 bases outside the gene matches. This CDR3 contains 14 residues.

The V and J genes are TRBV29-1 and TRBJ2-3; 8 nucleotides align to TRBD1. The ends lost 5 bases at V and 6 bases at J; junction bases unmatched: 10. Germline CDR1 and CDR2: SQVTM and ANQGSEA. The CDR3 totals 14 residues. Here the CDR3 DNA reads TGCAGCGTTAAATCAGGGGGCGGTCTCGATACGCAGTATTTT. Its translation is CSVKSGGGLDTQYF.

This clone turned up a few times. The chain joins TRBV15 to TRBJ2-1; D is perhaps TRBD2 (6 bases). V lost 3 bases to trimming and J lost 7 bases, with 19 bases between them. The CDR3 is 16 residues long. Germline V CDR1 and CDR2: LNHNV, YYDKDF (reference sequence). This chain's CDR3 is CATSRATSRRRNEQFF. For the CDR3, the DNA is TGTGCCACCAGCAGGGCCACTAGCAGACGGCGGAATGAGCAGTTCTTC.

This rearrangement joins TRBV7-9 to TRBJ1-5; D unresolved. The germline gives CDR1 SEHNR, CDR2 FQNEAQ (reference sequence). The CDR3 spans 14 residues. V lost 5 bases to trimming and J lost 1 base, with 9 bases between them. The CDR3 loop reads CASSHDRSNQPQHF. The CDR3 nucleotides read TGTGCCAGCAGCCATGATAGAAGCAATCAGCCCCAGCATTTT.

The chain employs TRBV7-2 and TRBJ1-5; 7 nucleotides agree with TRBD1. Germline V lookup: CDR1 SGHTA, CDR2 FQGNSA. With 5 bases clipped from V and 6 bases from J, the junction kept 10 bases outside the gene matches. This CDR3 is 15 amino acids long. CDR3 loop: CASSLRQGSGQPQHF. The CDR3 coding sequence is TGTGCCAGCAGCCTACGACAGGGAAGTGGTCAGCCCCAGCATTTT.

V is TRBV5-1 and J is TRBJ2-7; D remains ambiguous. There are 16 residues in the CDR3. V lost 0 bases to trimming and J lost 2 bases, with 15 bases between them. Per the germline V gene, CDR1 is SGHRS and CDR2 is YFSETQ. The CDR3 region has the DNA TGCGCCAGCAGCTTGGCCTTAGTTGAAGCCGCCTACGAGCAGTACTTC. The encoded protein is CASSLALVEAAYEQYF. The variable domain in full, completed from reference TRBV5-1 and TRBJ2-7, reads KAGVTQTPRYLIKTRGQQVTLSCSPISGHRSVSWYQQTPGQGLQFLFEYFSETQRNKGNFPGRFSGRQFSNSRSEMNVSTLELGDSALYLCASSLALVEAAYEQYFGPGTRLTVT.

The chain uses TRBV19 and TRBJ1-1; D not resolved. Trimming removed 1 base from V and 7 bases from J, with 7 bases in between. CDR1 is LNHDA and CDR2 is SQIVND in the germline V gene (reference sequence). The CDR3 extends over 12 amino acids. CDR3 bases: TGTGCCAGTAGTATAGGGCGTGGTGAAGCTTTCTTT. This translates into CASSIGRGEAFF.

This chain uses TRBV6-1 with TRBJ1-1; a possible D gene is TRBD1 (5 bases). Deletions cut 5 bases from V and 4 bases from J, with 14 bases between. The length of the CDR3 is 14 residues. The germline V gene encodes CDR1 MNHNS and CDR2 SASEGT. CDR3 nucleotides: TGTGCCAGCAGTACCAGGGTCAAGGGCACTGAAGCTTTCTTT. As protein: CASSTRVKGTEAFF.

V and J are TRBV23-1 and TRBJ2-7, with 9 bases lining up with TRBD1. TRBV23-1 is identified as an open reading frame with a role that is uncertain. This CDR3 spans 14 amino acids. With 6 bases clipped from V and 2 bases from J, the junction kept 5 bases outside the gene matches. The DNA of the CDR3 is TGCGCCAGCAGCTTGGGACAGGGTCCCTACGAGCAGTACTTC. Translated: CASSLGQGPYEQYF.

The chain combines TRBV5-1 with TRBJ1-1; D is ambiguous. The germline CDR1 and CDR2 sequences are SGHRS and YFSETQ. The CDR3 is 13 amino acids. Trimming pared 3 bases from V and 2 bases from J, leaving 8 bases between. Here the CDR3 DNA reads TGCGCCAGCAGCTGGAGCAGTAACACTGAAGCTTTCTTT. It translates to CASSWSSNTEAFF.